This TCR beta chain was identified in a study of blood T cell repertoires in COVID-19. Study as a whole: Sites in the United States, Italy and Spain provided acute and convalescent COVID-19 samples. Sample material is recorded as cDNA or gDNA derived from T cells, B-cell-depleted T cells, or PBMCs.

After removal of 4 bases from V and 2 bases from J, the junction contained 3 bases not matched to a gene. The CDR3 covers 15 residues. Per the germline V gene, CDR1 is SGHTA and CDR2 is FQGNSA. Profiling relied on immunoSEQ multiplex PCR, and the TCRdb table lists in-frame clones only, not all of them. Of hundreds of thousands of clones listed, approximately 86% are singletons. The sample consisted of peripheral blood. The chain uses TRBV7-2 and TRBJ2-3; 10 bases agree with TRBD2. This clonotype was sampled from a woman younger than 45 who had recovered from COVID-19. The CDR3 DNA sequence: TGTGCCAGCAGCTCTACTAGCGGGGTCACAGATACGCAGTATTTT. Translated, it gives CASSSTSGVTDTQYF.